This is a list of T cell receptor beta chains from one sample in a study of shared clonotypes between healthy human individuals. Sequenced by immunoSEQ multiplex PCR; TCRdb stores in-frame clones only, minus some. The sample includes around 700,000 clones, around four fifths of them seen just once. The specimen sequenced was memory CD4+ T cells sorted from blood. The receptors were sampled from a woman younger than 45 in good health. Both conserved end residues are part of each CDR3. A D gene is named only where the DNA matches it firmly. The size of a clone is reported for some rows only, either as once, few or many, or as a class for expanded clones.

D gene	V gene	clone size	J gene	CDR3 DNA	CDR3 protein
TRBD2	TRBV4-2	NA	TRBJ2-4	TGTGCCAGCAGCCAAGATACGGGACTAAGGAACATTCAGTACTTC	CASSQDTGLRNIQYF
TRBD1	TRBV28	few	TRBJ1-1	TGTGCCAGCACCCGGACAGGGTCCTCACAAGCTTTCTTT	CASTRTGSSQAFF
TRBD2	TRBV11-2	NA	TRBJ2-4	TGTGCCAGCAGCCGAACCGGACTAGCGGGAGCCAAAAACATTCAGTACTTC	CASSRTGLAGAKNIQYF
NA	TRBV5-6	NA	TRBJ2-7	TGTGCCAGCAGTCCCAGGGTCAGGGATAACGAGCAGTACTTC	CASSPRVRDNEQYF
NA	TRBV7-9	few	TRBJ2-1	TGTGCCAGCAGCTTGGGGGAGAGCTCCTACAATGAGCAGTTCTTC	CASSLGESSYNEQFF
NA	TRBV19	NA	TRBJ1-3	TGTGCCGCCGGTTTCAGCTCTGGAAACACCATATATTTT	CAAGFSSGNTIYF
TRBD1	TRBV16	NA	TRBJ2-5	TGTGCCAGCAGCCAACGGCAGGGGGCATTTGAGACCCAGTACTTC	CASSQRQGAFETQYF
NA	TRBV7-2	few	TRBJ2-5	TGTGCCAGCAGCTTAGGGATTCAAGAGACCCAGTACTTC	CASSLGIQETQYF
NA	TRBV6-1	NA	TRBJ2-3	TGTGCCAGCAGTGACGGCGGGGTTTTGGATACGCAGTATTTT	CASSDGGVLDTQYF
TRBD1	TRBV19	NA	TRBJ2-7	TGTGCCAGTAGTACACCGGGACAGGGTCCCTCCTACGAGCAGTACTTC	CASSTPGQGPSYEQYF
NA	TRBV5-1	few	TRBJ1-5	TGCGCCAGCAGCTTGGGAGGAGGCGACCAGCATTTT	CASSLGGGDQHF
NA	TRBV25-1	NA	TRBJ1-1	TGTGCCAGCAGTGAATACCTCACGCTCGGGGGGGCTCACCGACCAGCTTTCTTT	CASSEYLTLGGAHRPAFF
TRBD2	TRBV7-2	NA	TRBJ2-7	TGTGCCAGCAGCTTTAGCGGGAATACTTACTACGAGCAGTACTTC	CASSFSGNTYYEQYF
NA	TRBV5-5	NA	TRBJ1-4	TGTGCCAGCAGCCCATGGACAGATTACAAGAATGAAAAACTGTTTTTT	CASSPWTDYKNEKLFF
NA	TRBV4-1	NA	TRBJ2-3	TGCGCCAGCAGCCAAGTACTAGTAACAGATACGCAGTATTTT	CASSQVLVTDTQYF